The T cell receptor (beta chain) under discussion was sequenced for a study of vaccination effects on CD4 cells after COVID-19. Profiled with immunoSEQ multiplex PCR; TCRdb holds only in-frame clones, not every one. The sample includes about 27,000 clones, about four fifths seen only once; the top ten take 1.4%. Note on this clone: What it binds is not known.

Pools of viral peptides were used by the ViraFEST assay to expand antigen-specific CD4+ T cells ahead of sequencing. Subsequent to a culture period of about nine days, CD4+ T cells were isolated. Two doses of BNT162b2 or mRNA-1273 vaccine were administered to participants. All vaccine recipients tested negative for nucleocapsid antibodies and had never contracted SARS-CoV-2 infection. Replacing half the medium with IL-2 medium was done on days 3 and 7. V was cut by 1 base and J by 2 bases, with 11 bases left in between. The CDR3 spans 15 residues. CDR1 and CDR2 from the germline V gene are SGHTA and FQGNSA.

The source of this sequence is a human donor who received a COVID-19 vaccine. Some clones in this sample may be carry-over from other donors' samples. Source: CD4+ T cells from PBMCs cultured with HCoV-NL63 spike peptides, taken after COVID-19 vaccination. V is TRBV7-2 and J is TRBJ1-2, with D hard to call. CDR3 residues: CASSLGRDINYGYTF. CDR3 in DNA: TGTGCCAGCAGCTTAGGAAGAGATATCAACTATGGCTACACCTTC.